These T cell receptor beta chains were read from a single sample in a study of blood T cell repertoires in COVID-19. TCRdb keeps only in-frame clones here, not all; method: immunoSEQ multiplex PCR. Among roughly 250,000 clones listed, approximately 89% were seen once. The sample comprised PBMCs or T cells enriched from blood (not recorded which). The receptors come from a woman aged 40 to 50 who had been exposed to COVID-19. Both conserved end residues are part of each CDR3. D genes are given only for firm matches. Only some rows state a clone size, as once, few, many or a class for expanded clones.

size: .
D: .
J: TRBJ1-5
V: TRBV12-3/TRBV12-4
DNA: TGTGCCAGCAGTTTATTACATGATCAGCCCCAGCATTTT
CDR3: CASSLLHDQPQHF

size: few
D: TRBD2
J: TRBJ2-1
V: TRBV2
DNA: TGTGCCAGCAAGGGGGTAGCGGGAGCCAACAATGAGCAGTTCTTC
CDR3: CASKGVAGANNEQFF

size: .
D: .
J: TRBJ2-3
V: TRBV4-3
DNA: TGCGCCAGCAGCCAACAACAGGGCCCAGGGCGGACGCAGTATTTT
CDR3: CASSQQQGPGRTQYF

size: .
D: TRBD1
J: TRBJ1-2
V: TRBV18
DNA: TGTGCCAGCTCACCCCTTCGGACAGGGGCTAACTATGGCTACACCTTC
CDR3: CASSPLRTGANYGYTF

size: .
D: TRBD1
J: TRBJ1-1
V: TRBV7-2
DNA: TGTGCCAGCAGCTTAGAGGGGCAGGGGGCGCACACTGAAGCTTTCTTT
CDR3: CASSLEGQGAHTEAFF

size: .
D: TRBD2
J: TRBJ2-5
V: TRBV7-2
DNA: TGTGCCAGCAGCTTTTGGGCTAGCGGGGGCCGGGAGACCCAGTACTTC
CDR3: CASSFWASGGRETQYF

size: .
D: TRBD1
J: TRBJ1-6
V: TRBV4-3
DNA: TGCGCCAGCAGCCAAGAAGCCGGGACAGGGGAAATCCACTTT
CDR3: CASSQEAGTGEIHF

size: .
D: TRBD1
J: TRBJ1-1
V: TRBV7-9
DNA: TGTGCCAGCAGCTTGGGCAGGGGGACTTTCTTT
CDR3: CASSLGRGTFF

size: .
D: .
J: TRBJ2-5
V: TRBV3-1/TRBV3-2
DNA: TGTGCCAGCAGACTACAGGGCCCCGAGGGGGAGACCCAGTACTTC
CDR3: CASRLQGPEGETQYF

size: .
D: TRBD2
J: TRBJ2-1
V: TRBV4-3
DNA: TGCGCCAGCAGCCAAGAAGGCGGGGGGGCCGATGAGCAGTTCTTC
CDR3: CASSQEGGGADEQFF

size: .
D: .
J: TRBJ1-1
V: TRBV25-1
DNA: TGTGCCGTAAGTACAGGGAGCACTGAAGCTTTCTTT
CDR3: CAVSTGSTEAFF

size: .
D: TRBD1
J: TRBJ2-5
V: TRBV7-7
DNA: TGTGCCAGCAGTCCGACAGGGTACCGAGAGACCCAGTACTTC
CDR3: CASSPTGYRETQYF

size: once
D: .
J: TRBJ1-5
V: TRBV7-3
DNA: TGTGCCAGCAGCCTCGACAGAAATCAGCCCCAGCATTTT
CDR3: CASSLDRNQPQHF

size: few
D: TRBD2
J: TRBJ2-1
V: TRBV14
DNA: TGTGCCAGCAGCCAATACCGGGGGGGCAGGGATGAGCAGTTCTTC
CDR3: CASSQYRGGRDEQFF

size: .
D: .
J: TRBJ2-1
V: TRBV7-2
DNA: TGTGCCAGCAGCTTATTACTCTCGGATGAGCAGTTCTTC
CDR3: CASSLLLSDEQFF

size: .
D: TRBD2
J: TRBJ2-1
V: TRBV28
DNA: TGTGCCAGCAGACCTAGCGGAAATGAGCAGTTCTTC
CDR3: CASRPSGNEQFF

size: .
D: .
J: TRBJ1-1
V: TRBV29-1
DNA: TGCAGCGTCCCTATAGGAACGGGGGAGGCTTTCTTT
CDR3: CSVPIGTGEAFF

size: .
D: .
J: TRBJ1-5
V: TRBV28
DNA: TGTGCCAGCAGTTGGGAGGGGGAACCCCAGCATTTT
CDR3: CASSWEGEPQHF

size: few
D: .
J: TRBJ1-6
V: TRBV5-1
DNA: TGCGCCAGCAGCAGGCAAGGTCCCGGGAATTCACCCCTCCACTTT
CDR3: CASSRQGPGNSPLHF

size: once
D: .
J: TRBJ1-6
V: TRBV7-2
DNA: TGTGCCAGCAGCTTAGCAACAGGGACTTCACCCCTCCACTTT
CDR3: CASSLATGTSPLHF

size: .
D: .
J: TRBJ2-1
V: TRBV9
DNA: TGTGCCAGCAGCGGACGTAGCAAAGAGCAGTTCTTC
CDR3: CASSGRSKEQFF

size: .
D: .
J: TRBJ2-4
V: TRBV5-1
DNA: TGCGCCAGCAGTTCTGGCGGAGGAGCCAAAAACATTCAGTACTTC
CDR3: CASSSGGGAKNIQYF

size: .
D: TRBD1
J: TRBJ1-1
V: TRBV5-4
DNA: TGTGCCAGCAGCTTGGACCCAGGGGGTGCGAACACTGAAGCTTTCTTT
CDR3: CASSLDPGGANTEAFF

size: .
D: TRBD1
J: TRBJ1-4
V: TRBV29-1
DNA: TGCAGCGTCGAAGGCAGGGGGAATGAAAAACTGTTTTTT
CDR3: CSVEGRGNEKLFF

size: .
D: TRBD2
J: TRBJ2-3
V: TRBV15
DNA: TGTGCCACCAGCAGAGGGACTAGCGGGATAGATACGCAGTATTTT
CDR3: CATSRGTSGIDTQYF

size: once
D: .
J: TRBJ2-7
V: TRBV7-3
DNA: TGTGCCAGCAGCTCAGGCGGGACCTACGAGCAGTACTTC
CDR3: CASSSGGTYEQYF

size: .
D: TRBD1
J: TRBJ2-2
V: TRBV6-5
DNA: TGTGCCAGCGGGTTGGGACAGGGGAGGACCGGGGAGCTGTTTTTT
CDR3: CASGLGQGRTGELFF

size: .
D: TRBD1
J: TRBJ1-3
V: TRBV9
DNA: TGTGCCAGCAGCCCCACACAGGGGGCTGGAAACACCATATATTTT
CDR3: CASSPTQGAGNTIYF

size: .
D: TRBD2
J: TRBJ2-1
V: TRBV7-9
DNA: TGTGCCAGCAGCCCCGACGGGACTAGCGCGGCCGAGCAGTTCTTC
CDR3: CASSPDGTSAAEQFF

size: .
D: .
J: TRBJ2-1
V: TRBV19
DNA: TGTGCCAGTAGCCCCCAGGGTAATGAGCAGTTCTTC
CDR3: CASSPQGNEQFF

size: once
D: .
J: TRBJ2-5
V: TRBV15
DNA: TGTGCCACCAGCAGAGATTACGGGAGAGAGACCCAGTACTTC
CDR3: CATSRDYGRETQYF

size: .
D: TRBD1
J: TRBJ2-3
V: TRBV27
DNA: TGTGCCAGCACTACGCCCCGGGACAGGGGCCCAGATACGCAGTATTTT
CDR3: CASTTPRDRGPDTQYF

size: .
D: TRBD1
J: TRBJ2-1
V: TRBV7-9
DNA: TGTGCCAGCAGCTTAGGACAGGGGCACCCAATTTACAATGAGCAGTTCTTC
CDR3: CASSLGQGHPIYNEQFF

size: .
D: .
J: TRBJ1-1
V: TRBV28
DNA: TGTGCCAGCAGTACAGGGTTAAACACTGAAGCTTTCTTT
CDR3: CASSTGLNTEAFF

size: .
D: .
J: TRBJ2-1
V: TRBV12-5
DNA: TGTGCTAGTGGTTTGGGGTGGGGGGATTACAATGAGCAGTTCTTC
CDR3: CASGLGWGDYNEQFF